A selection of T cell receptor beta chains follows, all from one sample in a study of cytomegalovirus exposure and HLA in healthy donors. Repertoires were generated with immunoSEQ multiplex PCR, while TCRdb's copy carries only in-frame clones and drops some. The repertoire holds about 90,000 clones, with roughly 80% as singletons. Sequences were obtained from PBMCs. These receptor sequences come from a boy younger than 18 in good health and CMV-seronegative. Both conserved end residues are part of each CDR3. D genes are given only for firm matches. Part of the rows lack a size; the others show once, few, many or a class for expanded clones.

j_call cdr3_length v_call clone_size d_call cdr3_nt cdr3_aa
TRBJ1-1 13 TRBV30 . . TGTGCCTGGATAGGAGGCGTGAACACTGAAGCTTTCTTT CAWIGGVNTEAFF
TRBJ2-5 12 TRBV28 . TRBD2 TGTGCCAGCCATGGCGGGGGGGAGGCCCAGTACTTC CASHGGGEAQYF
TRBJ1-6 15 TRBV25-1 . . TGTGCCAGCAGCGCCGGGACAAATCCCAATTCACCCCTCCACTTT CASSAGTNPNSPLHF
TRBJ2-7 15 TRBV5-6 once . TGTGCCAGCAGCTTGTGGGTAGCCCCCCCGGGGGAGCAGTACTTC CASSLWVAPPGEQYF
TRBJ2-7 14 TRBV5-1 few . TGCGCCAGCAGCTTTGCAGGGGAACCCTACGAGCAGTACTTC CASSFAGEPYEQYF
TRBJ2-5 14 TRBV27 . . TGTGCCAGCAGTTTGGACAGTATATCTGGGACCCAGTACTTC CASSLDSISGTQYF
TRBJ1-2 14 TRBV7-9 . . TGTGCCAGCAGCCCATCCGGGACACACTATGGCTACACCTTC CASSPSGTHYGYTF
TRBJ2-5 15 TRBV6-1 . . TGTGCCAGCAGCCAACACCACAGGGTTATCGGGACCCAGTACTTC CASSQHHRVIGTQYF
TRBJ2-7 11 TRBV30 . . TGTGCCTGGGTACAGGGCTCCGAGCAGTACTTC CAWVQGSEQYF
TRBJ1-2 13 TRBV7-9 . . TGTGCCAGCAGCCCTACAGGGAACTATGGCTACACCTTC CASSPTGNYGYTF
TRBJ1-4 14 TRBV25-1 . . TGTGCCAGCAGTCCACCAGCAACTAATGAAAAACTGTTTTTT CASSPPATNEKLFF
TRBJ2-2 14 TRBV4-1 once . TGCGCCAGCAGCCTAAAGCCTGGAGGCGGGGAGCTGTTTTTT CASSLKPGGGELFF
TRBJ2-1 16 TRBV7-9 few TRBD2 TGTGCCAGCAGCCCCAGGGGTAGCGGGGGCTACAATGAGCAGTTCTTC CASSPRGSGGYNEQFF
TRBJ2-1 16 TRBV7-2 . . TGTGCCAGCAGCCAGACGCGGGGAAGCTCCTACAATGAGCAGTTCTTC CASSQTRGSSYNEQFF
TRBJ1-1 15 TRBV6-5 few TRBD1 TGTGCCAGCAGTCCCGAGGACAGGGCAGACACTGAAGCTTTCTTT CASSPEDRADTEAFF
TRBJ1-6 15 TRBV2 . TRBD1 TGTGCCAGCAGGAAGGAGGGACAGGGCAATTCACCCCTCCACTTT CASRKEGQGNSPLHF
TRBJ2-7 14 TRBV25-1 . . TGTGCCAGCGTCGGTCAGGGATACTCCTACGAGCAGTACTTC CASVGQGYSYEQYF
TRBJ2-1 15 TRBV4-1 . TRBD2 TGCGCCAGCAGCCAAGGACTAGCGGGCGGCAATGAGCAGTTCTTC CASSQGLAGGNEQFF
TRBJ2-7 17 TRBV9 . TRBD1 TGTGCCAGCAGCGTTCACAAGGGACAGATCAGCTCCTACGAGCAGTACTTC CASSVHKGQISSYEQYF
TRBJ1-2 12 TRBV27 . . TGTGCCAGCAGTTTAGGAGGGAATGGCTACACCTTC CASSLGGNGYTF
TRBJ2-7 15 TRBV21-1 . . TGTGCCAGCAGCAAAGCGAGGACTCAGTCCTACGAGCAGTACTTC CASSKARTQSYEQYF
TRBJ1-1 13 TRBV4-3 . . TGCGCCAGCAGCCAAGCCCTATTAGGAGTGGCTTTCTTT CASSQALLGVAFF
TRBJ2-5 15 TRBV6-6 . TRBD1 TGTGCCAGCAGTTACTCGAGTTCCAGGGGGGAGACCCAGTACTTC CASSYSSSRGETQYF
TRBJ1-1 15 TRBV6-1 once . TGTGCCAGCACCGACGGGACACTTGGGGCCACTGAAGCTTTCTTT CASTDGTLGATEAFF
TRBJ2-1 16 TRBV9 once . TGTGCCAGCAGCGTAGGCCACTCCAACCTTCCCAATGAGCAGTTCTTC CASSVGHSNLPNEQFF
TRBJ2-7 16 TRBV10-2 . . TGCGCCAGCAGTGAGTGGAGCGGGCACAGCTCCTACGAGCAGTACTTC CASSEWSGHSSYEQYF
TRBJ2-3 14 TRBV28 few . TGTGCCAGCAGTTTCGCTAGTCACACAGATACGCAGTATTTT CASSFASHTDTQYF
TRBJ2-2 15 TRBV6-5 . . TGTGCCAGCGCCACCGGGACTCTTAACACCGGGGAGCTGTTTTTT CASATGTLNTGELFF
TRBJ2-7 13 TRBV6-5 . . TGTGCCAGCAGACACAGGGATTCCTACGAGCAGTACTTC CASRHRDSYEQYF
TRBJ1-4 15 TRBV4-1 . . TGCGCCAGCAGCCTGGAGGCCGCAACTAATGAAAAACTGTTTTTT CASSLEAATNEKLFF
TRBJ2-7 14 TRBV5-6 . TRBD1 TGTGCCAGCACCCTGGGACAGGGGGCCTACGAGCAGTACTTC CASTLGQGAYEQYF